These 30 T cell receptor beta chains share one sample of origin, sequenced in a study of regulatory T cells in long-lasting Graves disease listed by TCRdb under 2021. Library construction relied on multiplex PCR. Sequencing instrument: Illumina HiSeq 4000. CDR3 regions were amplified by Arm-PCR with iRepertoire HTBI primers to construct TCR beta libraries. The raw public data were reprocessed by TCRdb itself: fastp quality trimming at Q25, MiXCR clonotype calling, in-frame beta chains only. Here each entry gathers all rows of one CDR3 protein and keeps the most common genes and DNA. Counted in this sample were about 240,000 distinct CDR3 sequences; 20% to 25% of them appeared once. Roughly 13% of the sample lies in the top ten. What the time point label conveys for this sample: newly diagnosed GD, antithyroid drugs for less than 3 months. For both TCR sequencing and RNA sequencing, RNA was extracted from PBMCs in TRIzol.

The source material was peripheral blood mononuclear cells (PBMCs), sampled at new diagnosis, from a patient treated with antithyroid drugs. Receptor source: a female donor with Graves disease.

This clonotype was observed at least ten times. This chain connects TRBV7-2 to TRBJ1-2; D possibly corresponds to TRBD1 (6 bases). The CDR3 has 15 residues. Deletions cut 5 bases from V and 6 bases from J, with 19 bases between. The V gene's germline CDR1 is SGHTA and CDR2 FQGNSA. The CDR3 sequence: CASSQGLGGSDGYTF. The CDR3 DNA follows: TGTGCCAGCAGCCAAGGTTTGGGGGGCTCGGATGGCTACACCTTC.

This clonotype was recorded once. V is TRBV7-9 and J is TRBJ2-2, with D possibly matching TRBD2 (7 bases). Trimming took 6 bases from V and 0 from J, leaving 14 bases between them. The CDR3 has 16 residues. Germline V gene sequence: CDR1 SEHNR, CDR2 FQNEAQ (reference sequence). DNA of the CDR3: TGTGCCAGCAGTACCGGGGGGCCCGCGAACACCGGGGAGCTGTTTTTT. It is translated as CASSTGGPANTGELFF.

This clonotype showed up many times. The rearrangement joins TRBV7-2 to TRBJ1-6; weak D call: TRBD1 (5 bases). Germline assignment: CDR1 SGHTA and CDR2 FQGNSA. Trimming shortened V by 6 bases and J by 5 bases, and 8 bases separated the two germline ends. This CDR3 has 13 residues. CDR3 residues: CASRPGNNSPLHF. The CDR3 DNA sequence: TGTGCCAGCAGACCAGGGAATAATTCACCCCTCCACTTT.

The chain couples TRBV28 to TRBJ2-1; 7 positions match TRBD1. Germline V lookup: CDR1 MDHEN, CDR2 SYDVKM. The J segment lost 3 bases and the V segment lost 5 bases, leaving 10 bases of the junction unmatched. The CDR3 has 16 residues. CDR3 region: CASSGTEASRYNEQFF. As DNA, the CDR3 is TGTGCCAGCAGTGGGACAGAAGCTTCTCGCTACAATGAGCAGTTCTTC.

To note about this clonotype: The junction shows a germline mismatch at one end, possibly a read error. The chain uses TRBV7-2 and TRBJ2-2, with D possibly matching TRBD2 (7 bases). The CDR3 consists of 16 residues. Germline CDR1 and CDR2: SGHTA and FQGNSA. Here the CDR3 DNA reads TGTGCCAGCAGCTCCCAGGGGAGGGCGGACACCGGGGGGCTGTTTTTT. Protein: CASSSQGRADTGGLFF.

This clonotype was found many times. The V gene is TRBV20-1, the J gene TRBJ1-5; D may be TRBD1 (5 bases). V lost 3 bases, J lost 5 bases, and 14 bases lay in between. The CDR3 is made up of 14 amino acids. In germline, CDR1 is DFQATT, CDR2 SNEGSKA (reference sequence). CDR3 sequence: CSARPDSDHQPQHF. DNA of the CDR3: TGCAGTGCTAGGCCCGACAGTGACCATCAGCCCCAGCATTTT.

This clonotype was detected many times. V and J are TRBV6-5 and TRBJ2-5, with D perhaps assigned TRBD1 or TRBD2 (6 bases each). CDR1 is MNHEY and CDR2 is SVGAGI in the germline V gene. With 4 bases removed from V and 1 base from J, the gap between germline ends came to 10 bases. There are 14 residues in the CDR3. CDR3: CASSWRDTQETQYF. Here the CDR3 DNA reads TGTGCCAGCAGTTGGAGGGACACCCAAGAGACCCAGTACTTC.

This clonotype was detected ten times or more. The rearrangement joins TRBV5-1 to TRBJ2-1; TRBD2 is a possible D gene (6 bases). The CDR3 sequence is 16 residues long. V lost 3 bases and J 0 bases, leaving 13 bases between the germline ends. Germline lookup yields CDR1 SGHRS and CDR2 YFSETQ. CDR3 in DNA: TGCGCCAGCAGCTCGGGACTTCTGAGCTCCTACAATGAGCAGTTCTTC. Protein product: CASSSGLLSSYNEQFF.

This clonotype was counted many times. V gene TRBV6-1 combines with J gene TRBJ2-2, with D possibly being TRBD1 (6 bases). This CDR3 comprises 14 residues. The germline CDR1 and CDR2 sequences are MNHNS and SASEGT. V lost 6 bases to trimming and J lost 2 bases, with 10 bases between them. The chain's CDR3 is CASRRGINTGELFF. The CDR3 DNA reads TGTGCCAGCAGAAGGGGGATTAACACCGGGGAGCTGTTTTTT.

Many counts were recorded for this clonotype. The V call is TRBV7-2, the J call TRBJ2-7; perhaps D is TRBD1 or TRBD2 (6 bases each). This CDR3 has 16 amino acids. Trimming pared 5 bases from V and 5 bases from J, leaving 22 bases between. The germline V gene encodes CDR1 SGHTA and CDR2 FQGNSA. CDR3 bases: TGTGCCAGCAGCCCCTCTTCTCGGGGGCGCGCCCACGAGCAGTACTTC. Residues: CASSPSSRGRAHEQYF.

This clonotype appeared many times. The V and J genes are TRBV28 and TRBJ1-4; D is unresolved. The CDR3 is 16 residues long. Germline V gene sequence: CDR1 MDHEN, CDR2 SYDVKM. The V gene lost 4 bases and the J gene lost 2 bases, with 14 bases spanning the gap. CDR3 sequence: CASSWSRVGTNEKLFF. The CDR3 DNA follows: TGTGCCAGCAGTTGGTCGAGGGTGGGGACTAATGAAAAACTGTTTTTT.

There are many counts of this clonotype. The rearrangement uses TRBV6-2 or TRBV6-3 and TRBJ2-1, with TRBD1 matching over 7 bases. Trimming took 9 bases from V and 5 from J; bases not matched to a gene: 10. Germline V gene lookup returns CDR1 MNHEY and CDR2 SVGEGT. The CDR3 covers 14 residues. DNA for the CDR3: TGTGCCAGTGCCGACAGGGATGGACACAATGAGCAGTTCTTC. It is translated as CASADRDGHNEQFF.

The sample holds many counts of this clonotype. The chain is built from TRBV5-6 and TRBJ2-5, with 11 positions matching TRBD1. The V gene end was trimmed by 5 bases and the J gene end by 5 bases; junction bases not matched to a gene: 5. CDR1 is SGHDT, CDR2 YYEEEE, per germline. The CDR3 runs to 14 residues. CDR3 DNA sequence: TGTGCCAGCAGGGGGACAGGGGGTGAGGAGACCCAGTACTTC. Its translation is CASRGTGGEETQYF.

The rearrangement uses TRBV29-1 and TRBJ1-1; D is unclear. V lost 6 bases, J lost 1 base, and 9 bases lay in between. There are 12 residues in the CDR3. CDR1 is SQVTM, CDR2 ANQGSEA, per germline. CDR3 sequence reads: CSVLDGNTEAFF. The CDR3 nucleotides are TGCAGCGTGCTCGACGGGAACACTGAAGCTTTCTTT.

This clonotype showed up many times. The rearrangement joins TRBV4-2 to TRBJ2-3; D perhaps matches TRBD1 (6 bases). The CDR3 totals 16 residues. V was cut by 0 bases and J by 4 bases, with 14 bases left in between. From germline, CDR1 is LGHNA and CDR2 YNFKEQ. The CDR3 nucleotides are TGTGCCAGCAGCCAAGAGGCGCTACAGGGCCCAGATACGCAGTATTTT. Its protein product is CASSQEALQGPDTQYF.

The V call is TRBV6-1, the J call TRBJ2-7; D possibly corresponds to TRBD1 (6 bases). CDR3 length equals 13 residues. V lost 9 bases and J 0 bases, leaving 12 bases between the germline ends. Germline V lookup: CDR1 MNHNS, CDR2 SASEGT. This CDR3 reads CARSGTNSYEQYF. As DNA, the CDR3 is TGTGCCAGGTCCGGGACAAACTCCTACGAGCAGTACTTC.

This clonotype has at least ten counts. This chain joins TRBV20-1 and TRBJ1-1, with D unresolved. The CDR3 consists of 13 residues. Germline CDR1 reads DFQATT; CDR2 reads SNEGSKA (reference sequence). Trimming pared 1 base from V and 1 base from J, leaving 7 bases between. Here the CDR3 reads CSARVIGNTEAFF. In DNA, the CDR3 is TGCAGTGCTAGAGTCATCGGGAACACTGAAGCTTTCTTT.

This clonotype appeared many times. The CDR3 DNA reads as TGTGCCAGCAGTCCCCGAGGGACTAGCGGGTCTTGGCGCTTGGATGAGCAGTTCTTC. Translation gives CASSPRGTSGSWRLDEQFF. The chain has TRBV6-1 and TRBJ2-1; 12 positions agree with TRBD2. The CDR3 runs 19 residues. With V trimmed by 5 bases and J by 8 bases, 19 bases remained unmatched. CDR1 MNHNS and CDR2 SASEGT come from the germline V gene.

This clonotype showed up many times. The genes are TRBV12-5 and TRBJ2-1; tentatively, D is TRBD1 (6 bases). CDR1 is LGHNT and CDR2 is FRNRAP in the germline V gene. V was pared by 5 bases and J by 4 bases, with 9 bases between. CDR3 length: 13 amino acids. The CDR3 DNA is TGTGCTAGTGGTCCTGGACAGTACAATGAGCAGTTCTTC. This translates into CASGPGQYNEQFF.

The chain joins TRBV12-3 or TRBV12-4 to TRBJ1-5; D possibly corresponds to TRBD1 (6 bases). The V end was cut by 4 bases, the J end by 2 bases, with 18 bases between. CDR3 length: 17 residues. The CDR3 loop is CASSSTKGQLGNQPQHF. The DNA of the CDR3 is TGTGCCAGCAGTTCAACTAAAGGACAGTTAGGCAATCAGCCCCAGCATTTT.

This clonotype was seen at least ten times. V and J are TRBV20-1 and TRBJ1-1, with D hard to call. Germline V gives CDR1 DFQATT, CDR2 SNEGSKA (reference sequence). This CDR3 spans 12 amino acids. V lost 6 bases and J lost 4, with 12 bases in between. CDR3 protein: CSALGPGTEAFF. CDR3 in DNA: TGCAGTGCCCTGGGTCCCGGCACTGAAGCTTTCTTT.

This clonotype showed up many times. J is TRBJ1-5 and V is TRBV15, with D uncertain. The CDR3 loop spans 13 amino acids. Trimming took 6 bases from V and 2 from J, leaving 8 bases between them. Germline V CDR1 and CDR2: LNHNV, YYDKDF (reference sequence). The CDR3 nucleotides are TGTGCCACCAGTTTTAAGGGCAATCAGCCCCAGCATTTT. Protein product: CATSFKGNQPQHF.

This clonotype was detected ten times or more. The rearrangement uses TRBV12-5 and TRBJ1-1; the D is unclear. The V and J ends lost 0 bases and 8 bases respectively, with 7 bases between them. CDR3 length: 12 amino acids. Germline V gene sequence: CDR1 LGHNT, CDR2 FRNRAP. The CDR3 here is CASGLVPGEAFF. The CDR3 DNA follows: TGTGCTAGTGGTTTGGTACCTGGGGAAGCTTTCTTT.

The chain carries TRBV4-3 and TRBJ2-3; D is perhaps TRBD1 or TRBD2 (6 bases each). Germline V gene sequence: CDR1 LGHNA, CDR2 YSLEER. There are 16 residues in the CDR3. The V and J ends lost 0 bases and 2 bases respectively, with 12 bases between them. The CDR3, as DNA: TGCGCCAGCAGCCAAGAGCCCGGGGGCAACACAGATACGCAGTATTTT. Translation: CASSQEPGGNTDTQYF.

This clonotype was counted at least ten times. The rearrangement links TRBV7-2 to TRBJ2-7; D gene unclear. The CDR3 spans 15 residues. Germline V gene sequence: CDR1 SGHTA, CDR2 FQGNSA. The V gene lost 1 base and the J gene lost 0 bases, with 10 bases spanning the gap. The CDR3: CASSLESRFSYEQYF. The CDR3, as DNA: TGTGCCAGCAGCTTAGAGTCGCGGTTCTCCTACGAGCAGTACTTC.

The chain joins TRBV12-5 to TRBJ1-5, with D maybe TRBD1 (5 bases). V was clipped by 3 bases and J by 0 bases, with 15 bases between them. Per germline, CDR1 LGHNT and CDR2 FRNRAP. CDR3 size: 17 residues. This CDR3 reads CASGFTGGPYSNQPQHF. Written as DNA, the CDR3 is TGTGCTAGTGGTTTTACAGGAGGGCCTTATAGCAATCAGCCCCAGCATTTT.

In its sample, this clonotype was seen many times. The chain joins TRBV15 to TRBJ2-7; the D is unclear. The CDR3 runs to 16 residues. CDR1 is LNHNV, CDR2 YYDKDF, per germline (reference sequence). The germline V and J ends were trimmed by 4 bases and 2 bases, with 18 bases remaining between them. The CDR3 DNA is TGTGCCACCAGCACCGCTAGGGCCGCCTCCCCCTACGAGCAGTACTTC. Translating it yields CATSTARAASPYEQYF.

This clonotype was counted many times. This rearrangement joins TRBV6-1 to TRBJ1-1; the D is unclear. Germline loops: CDR1 MNHNS, CDR2 SASEGT. V lost 8 bases, J lost 0 bases, and 10 bases lay in between. The CDR3 loop spans 13 amino acids. The DNA of the CDR3 is TGTGCCAGCGGAGGAAGGGTGAACACTGAAGCTTTCTTT. It encodes CASGGRVNTEAFF.

This clonotype was recorded many times. The chain joins TRBV2 to TRBJ1-4, with D unresolved. V was trimmed by 7 bases and J by 3 bases, leaving 9 bases between them. CDR3 length: 13 residues. CDR1 and CDR2 (germline): SNHLY, FYNNEI. The DNA for the CDR3 is TGTGCCAGCATCGGAGGATCTAATGAAAAACTGTTTTTT. It specifies CASIGGSNEKLFF.

Ten or more counts support this clonotype. The V gene is TRBV19, the J gene TRBJ2-1; 7 nucleotides align to TRBD1. This CDR3 is built from 15 residues. V lost 1 base to trimming and J lost 10 bases; unmatched junction nucleotides: 10. The germline gives CDR1 LNHDA, CDR2 SQIVND (reference sequence). As DNA, the CDR3 is TGTGCCAGTAGTATAGCCTCACGACAGGGAAGCGAGCAGTTCTTC. Amino acids: CASSIASRQGSEQFF.